This T cell receptor beta chain was identified during a study of metastatic and nonmetastatic thyroid tumors. Study-level information: Across blood and tumor or nodule tissue, repertoires from malignant and benign thyroid patients were compared with one another.

The CDR3 has 20 residues. J gave up 5 bases and V 3 bases, and 23 bases lay outside the gene matches. Study-wide points: Significantly greater TCR beta diversity was reportedly found in malignant thyroid tumors than in benign nodules (in blood and tumor).

Among the patients, none had received any treatment before thyroid surgery. Of note for this clone: Its antigen is as yet unknown.

Per the original data handling: It was from CDR3 differences across clinicopathological groups that a distant-metastasis classifier for papillary thyroid cancer was built. TCRdb re-called the PCR reads via MiXCR. These V and J calls derive from TCRdb rather than the authors' analysis. The sample includes about 27,000 clones, 20% to 25% seen only once; the top ten take around 30%. This clonotype was sampled from a male donor with papillary thyroid cancer or a benign thyroid nodule (not recorded which). Some clones in this sample may be carry-over from other donors' samples. Material for sequencing was blood. The chain links TRBV7-1 to TRBJ2-3; 7 bases line up with TRBD2. TRBV7-1 is designated an ORF whose function remains uncertain. The CDR3 is CASSSPPRAGTGRWGDTQYF. CDR3 nucleotide sequence: TGTGCCAGCAGCTCCCCCCCTCGAGCGGGGACTGGGCGTTGGGGAGATACGCAGTATTTT.